This TCR beta chain was captured in a study of cytomegalovirus exposure and HLA in healthy donors (dated by TCRdb to 2015 to 2018). General notes on the study: According to a later analysis, the approximately 130 validation repertoires were produced on the same platform as the 680 or so repertoires of the first cohort. The study aimed to test whether signatures of past pathogen exposure could be identified by cataloging public T cell receptors. To predict cytomegalovirus infection status, the study brought together high-throughput TCR immunosequencing, statistical association of individual TCRs with disease status, and machine learning. Besides the first cohort of roughly 640 subjects, a separate validation cohort made up of 95 to 150 different subjects was used. General findings and caveats noted by the study authors: The study listed 150 to 200 TCR beta chains as associated with cytomegalovirus. According to the authors, the approach could potentially be generalized to other disease states and immunological phenotypes. All 120 or so repertoires were used to score co-occurrence in the validation cohort in a later analysis, because that analysis had no HLA typing for the cohort. A later analysis found that TCRs clustered in the first cohort also tended to co-occur in the 120 or so validation repertoires, with about 94% of cluster scores above 0. Most TCR sequences were observed very rarely across donors, whereas some public TCRs were present in many individuals. The classifier was reported to diagnose cytomegalovirus status with high specificity and sensitivity in both the original and validation cohorts. In vitro tests confirmed that a few of the cytomegalovirus-associated TCR beta chains recognize cytomegalovirus antigens.

Donors formed part of the validation cohort, which comprised over a hundred subjects and was distinct from the first cohort of under 850 subjects. The library was prepared using the immunoSEQ multiplex PCR assay. Processing in the source paper ran as follows. A statistical classification framework was developed to diagnose cytomegalovirus status using the catalog of TCR beta chain sequences. TCRdb's version of the immuneACCESS table is confined to in-frame rearrangements and falls short of the full clone set. An unresolved V gene accounts for under half of the shortfall where checked; the remainder is of unknown origin. The V and J calls and clone size come from that table; D and trimming were worked out from the DNA. The table for this sample lists 130,000 to 150,000 clones; about 91% of them were counted only once. The ten largest clonotypes hold 4.5% of the sample. V gives up 10 bases and J gives up 2 bases, and the segment between their germline ends measures 12 bases. Taken from cysteine to phenylalanine, the CDR3 has 12 residues. Only the CDR3 part of the read is kept: 36 bases, read in frame from the first base. The germline V gene specifies SNHLY as CDR1 and FYNNEI as CDR2.

This clone was observed a single time. The target of this receptor is not known. It has no much larger one-base neighbor in the sample; base qualities were not kept. The sequence derives from a man between 18 and 29 years old in good health and CMV-seropositive. Sequenced sample: PBMCs. The chain links TRBV2 with TRBJ2-7, with TRBD2 as a weak D call on 6 bases. The nucleotide sequence reads as follows: TGTGCCACTTCGACTAGGGCCTACGAGCAGTACTTC. It is translated as CATSTRAYEQYF.